This T cell receptor (beta chain) was retrieved from a study of blood T cell repertoires in COVID-19. The overall study: Spain, Italy and the United States supplied samples that represented acute and convalescent COVID-19. T cells, B-cell-depleted T cells, or PBMCs supplied cDNA or gDNA.

CDR1 LNHDA and CDR2 SQIVND come from the germline V gene (reference sequence). The junction had 9 bases not matched to a gene; V was cut back by 2 bases and J by 7 bases. There are 17 residues in the CDR3. As originally analysed: Using reference gene primer amplification, nucleated cell counts were estimated. Assay used: immunoSEQ multiplex PCR; TCRdb lists only in-frame clones, some missing. That table furnishes V, J and clone size, whereas the DNA furnished D and trimming. The data show about 15,000 clones, approximately 76% seen once. The sequenced sample was peripheral blood. The chain carries TRBV19 and TRBJ1-6, with 9 bases lining up with TRBD1. The TCR originated in a man between 65 and 79 years old with active or convalescent COVID-19. The CDR3 region is CASSITGRQGENSPLHF. The CDR3, as DNA: TGTGCCAGTAGTATAACAGGGCGACAGGGGGAGAATTCACCCCTCCACTTT.